Here is one TCR beta chain with its context. Its antigen has not been determined. No much larger clonotype is one base removed from it; base qualities were not supplied. The collaborating institutions used their own protocols to collect whole blood in K2EDTA tubes. For TCRbeta analysis, collaborators shipped samples in one of three forms: frozen whole blood, isolated PBMCs, or DNA extracted from either of those sample types. This record belongs to a study of blood T cell repertoires in COVID-19 (dated by TCRdb to about 2020). Regarding the research as a whole: Samples from collaborators originated in the United States, Italy and Spain and spanned both the acute and convalescent phases of COVID-19. The material from the prospective study consisted of cDNA or gDNA derived from T cells, B-cell-depleted T cells, or PBMCs. The dataset comprised deeply sampled blood TCRbeta repertoires from subjects exposed to, actively infected with, or recovered from COVID-19. A freely available public database, intended as a resource for researchers studying the immune response to SARS-CoV-2, is where the repertoires were released. The samples were drawn from two sources: the first 160 participants of the ongoing ImmuneRACE study, and over 950 subjects contributed by 6 global collaborators. The sample metadata nearly always contained a de-identified subject ID, COVID-19 status, age in years and sex. HLA class I and class II types, where available, came from metadata supplied by the sample provider rather than from assay-based typing.

The immunoSEQ Assay, a bias-controlled multiplex PCR, was used to amplify TCRbeta CDR3 regions from genomic DNA. The original methods were these. The number of nucleated cells in each sample was estimated from the amplification of reference gene primers within the assay. To quantify the absolute abundance of each unique TCRbeta CDR3 rearrangement, sequence reads were collapsed and filtered. For each sample, productive Simpson clonality was calculated as the square root of Simpson's diversity index over productive rearrangements. Drawn from immuneACCESS, this table holds only the in-frame rearrangements with V and J called that TCRdb kept. Clones are partly lost; checked studies trace under half to an unresolved V gene and leave the rest unexplained. V and J calls and clone size are as listed in that table; D and trimming were resolved from the DNA. This sample has some 190,000 clones in its table, and more than 65% of those were observed once. 10% of the sample is held by the ten biggest clonotypes.

CDR1 and CDR2 were assigned from the germline V gene as MGHRA and YSYEKL. V lost 1 base and J lost 8 bases; the stretch between them is 12 bases long. The CDR3 measures 14 amino acids from cysteine to phenylalanine. Only CDR3 DNA remains: 42 bases, in frame from the first base. Broader findings and caveats from the paper: Clinical and demographic metadata were provided uncurated, with the amount varying by source and participant.

Specimen: peripheral blood. This TCR was recovered from a woman older than 75 with active or convalescent COVID-19. The rearrangement joined TRBV4-1 to TRBJ2-1; TRBD2 is perhaps the D gene, given 6 matching bases. Here the CDR3 is given as CASSQAAGLDEQFF. The base sequence is TGCGCCAGCAGCCAAGCGGCGGGGTTGGATGAGCAGTTCTTC.